Below are 13 T cell receptor beta chains sequenced from a single sample in a study of cytomegalovirus exposure and HLA in healthy donors. PCR involved 60 Vbeta and 13 Jbeta primers. TCRdb's table, derived via immunoSEQ multiplex PCR, lists solely in-frame clones and lacks some. Here the sample spans 100,000 to 150,000 clones, around 82% being singletons. Sequencing was performed on PBMCs. These receptors were obtained from a female donor in good health and CMV-seronegative.

The V and J genes are TRBV7-9 and TRBJ1-5; D gene unclear. This CDR3 spans 15 amino acids. V was shortened by 1 base and J by 3 bases, with 10 bases between the two germline ends. Germline assignment: CDR1 SEHNR and CDR2 FQNEAQ (reference sequence). The CDR3: CASSLGSGPNQPQHF. The DNA for the CDR3 is TGTGCCAGCAGCTTAGGGTCAGGCCCCAATCAGCCCCAGCATTTT. Looking up the rest from reference TRBV7-9 and TRBJ1-5 gives the full variable domain: DTGVSQNPRHKITKRGQNVTFRCDPISEHNRLYWYRQTLGQGPEFLTYFQNEAQLEKSRLLSDRFSAERPKGSFSTLEIQRTEQGDSAMYLCASSLGSGPNQPQHFGDGTRLSIL.

Only a few counts were recorded for this clone. The chain carries TRBV29-1 and TRBJ2-1, with 12 positions matching TRBD2. Germline loops: CDR1 SQVTM, CDR2 ANQGSEA. V gave up 5 bases and J gave up 4 bases; unmatched junction bases: 6. This CDR3 has 15 amino acids. CDR3 sequence reads: CSVLGTSGRYNEQFF. CDR3 nucleotides: TGCAGCGTTCTAGGGACTAGCGGGCGATACAATGAGCAGTTCTTC.

This sequence joins TRBV18 and TRBJ1-1, with D maybe TRBD1 (6 bases). CDR1 and CDR2 from the germline V gene are KGHSH and LQKENI. CDR3 size: 13 residues. V was pared by 6 bases and J by 4 bases, with 12 bases between. The CDR3 sequence: CASSGVGATEAFF. CDR3 sequence (DNA): TGTGCCAGCTCTGGGGTGGGGGCCACTGAAGCTTTCTTT.

A note on this clone: A read error may produce the germline difference seen at one junction end. This rearrangement joins TRBV5-6 to TRBJ2-6; D is perhaps TRBD1 (5 bases). The germline V gene encodes CDR1 SGHDT and CDR2 YYEEEE. There are 13 residues in the CDR3. The CDR3 sequence is CASSLAGANGLTF. The CDR3 bases are TGTGCCAGCAGCTTAGCTGGGGCCAACGGCCTGACTTTC.

This rearrangement joins TRBV11-2 to TRBJ2-5, with D uncertain. V shed 4 bases and J shed 3 bases, with 6 bases lying between them. Germline V gene lookup returns CDR1 SGHAT and CDR2 FQNNGV. The CDR3 is 12 residues long. CDR3 sequence reads: CASSSPKETQYF. The CDR3, as DNA: TGTGCCAGCAGCTCCCCTAAAGAGACCCAGTACTTC.

This chain uses TRBV27 with TRBJ2-5; TRBD1 agrees at 7 bases. TRBJ2-7 explains the end of the DNA better; the J call may be wrong. This CDR3 spans 12 amino acids. Germline V lookup: CDR1 MNHEY, CDR2 SMNVEV (reference sequence). The CDR3 coding sequence is TGTGCCAGCGGGACAGTACTATACGAGCAGTACTTC. Translating it yields CASGTVLYEQYF.

The chain couples TRBV5-4 to TRBJ2-1; 11 bases are a match to TRBD2. The V gene end was trimmed by 4 bases and the J gene end by 4 bases; junction bases not matched to a gene: 4. Germline loops: CDR1 SGHNT, CDR2 YYREEE (reference sequence). The CDR3 loop spans 15 amino acids. The chain's CDR3 is CASSQTSGVYNEQFF. The CDR3 DNA sequence: TGTGCCAGCAGCCAGACTAGCGGGGTATACAATGAGCAGTTCTTC.

The chain combines TRBV30 with TRBJ2-1; the match to TRBD2 covers 9 bases. J was trimmed by 2 bases and V by 4 bases; bases with no gene match: 3. Germline V CDR1 and CDR2: GTSNPN, SVGIG (reference sequence). The CDR3 has 14 amino acids. The CDR3 nucleotides read TGTGCCTGGAATCGCGGGGGGGCCTACAATGAGCAGTTCTTC. It specifies CAWNRGGAYNEQFF. Supplemented by reference TRBV30 and TRBJ2-1, the full variable domain reads SQTIHQWPATLVQPVGSPLSLECTVEGTSNPNLYWYRQAAGRGLQLLFYSVGIGQISSEVPQNLSASRPQDRQFILSSKKLLLSDSGFYLCAWNRGGAYNEQFFGPGTRLTVL.

This clone was observed a single time. CDR3 in amino acids: CASSLGMGVNQPQHF. The CDR3 DNA reads as TGCGCCAGCAGCTTGGGGATGGGAGTCAATCAGCCCCAGCATTTT. The V gene is TRBV5-1, the J gene TRBJ1-5, with D unclear. The CDR3 has 15 residues. V shed 0 bases and J shed 3 bases, with 10 bases lying between them. Germline CDR1 and CDR2: SGHRS and YFSETQ. Combining the CDR3 with reference TRBV5-1 and TRBJ1-5 gives the whole variable domain KAGVTQTPRYLIKTRGQQVTLSCSPISGHRSVSWYQQTPGQGLQFLFEYFSETQRNKGNFPGRFSGRQFSNSRSEMNVSTLELGDSALYLCASSLGMGVNQPQHFGDGTRLSIL.

The chain combines TRBV11-2 with TRBJ2-3, with 8 bases lining up with TRBD2. Germline CDR1 and CDR2: SGHAT and FQNNGV. The V gene end was trimmed by 4 bases and the J gene end by 6 bases; junction bases not matched to a gene: 9. The CDR3 has 15 residues. CDR3 DNA sequence: TGTGCCAGCAGCTATACCACCGGCGGGAGGGATACGCAGTATTTT. It encodes CASSYTTGGRDTQYF.

This clone turned up a few times. V is TRBV29-1 and J is TRBJ1-2; TRBD1 matches at 8 bases. Germline-derived CDR1 and CDR2 are SQVTM and ANQGSEA. The CDR3 loop spans 13 amino acids. Trimming removed 5 bases from V and 5 bases from J; junction bases left unmatched: 7. DNA for the CDR3: TGCAGCGTTACAGGGGGGCGGTTATATGGCTACACCTTC. It yields the protein CSVTGGRLYGYTF.

The V and J genes are TRBV11-2 and TRBJ2-1, with TRBD2 matching 9 bases. Trimming at V came to 5 bases and at J to 10 bases, leaving 9 bases not matched to a gene. The germline V gene has CDR1 SGHAT and CDR2 FQNNGV. There are 14 residues in the CDR3. CDR3: CASSPPRGGREQFF. The CDR3 DNA sequence: TGTGCCAGCAGCCCACCGCGGGGGGGGCGGGAGCAGTTCTTC.

On this clone itself: Additional DNA sequences in this sample encode the identical CDR3. The chain recombines TRBV5-1 with TRBJ2-7; 7 nucleotides agree with TRBD2. J was trimmed by 3 bases and V by 2 bases; bases with no gene match: 5. The CDR3 has 14 amino acids. Germline lookup yields CDR1 SGHRS and CDR2 YFSETQ. Written as DNA, the CDR3 is TGCGCCAGCAGCTTCTCTGGGGGGGTCTACGAGCAGTACTTC. It is translated as CASSFSGGVYEQYF.